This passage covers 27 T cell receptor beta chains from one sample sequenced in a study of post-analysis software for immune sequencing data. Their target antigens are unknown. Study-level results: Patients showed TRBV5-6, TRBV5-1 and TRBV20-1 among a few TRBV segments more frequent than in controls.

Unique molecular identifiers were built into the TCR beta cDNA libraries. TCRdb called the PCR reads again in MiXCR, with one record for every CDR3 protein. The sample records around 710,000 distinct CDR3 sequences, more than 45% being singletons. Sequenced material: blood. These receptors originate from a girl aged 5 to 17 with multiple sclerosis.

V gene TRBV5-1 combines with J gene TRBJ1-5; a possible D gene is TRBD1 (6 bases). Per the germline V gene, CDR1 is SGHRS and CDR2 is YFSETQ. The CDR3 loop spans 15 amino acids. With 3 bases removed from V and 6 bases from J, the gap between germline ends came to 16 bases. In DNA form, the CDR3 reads TGCGCCAGCAGCTCCTCGGGGGGCGCGGGTCAGCCCCAGCATTTT. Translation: CASSSSGGAGQPQHF. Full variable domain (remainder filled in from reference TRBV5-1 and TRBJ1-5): KAGVTQTPRYLIKTRGQQVTLSCSPISGHRSVSWYQQTPGQGLQFLFEYFSETQRNKGNFPGRFSGRQFSNSRSEMNVSTLELGDSALYLCASSSSGGAGQPQHFGDGTRLSIL.

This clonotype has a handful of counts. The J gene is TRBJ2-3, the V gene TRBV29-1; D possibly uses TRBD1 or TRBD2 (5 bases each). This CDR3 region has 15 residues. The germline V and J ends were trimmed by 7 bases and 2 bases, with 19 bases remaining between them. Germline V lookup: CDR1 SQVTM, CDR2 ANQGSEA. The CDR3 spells CSAPRGDGPTDTQYF. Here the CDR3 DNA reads TGCAGCGCTCCACGAGGGGACGGCCCCACAGATACGCAGTATTTT.

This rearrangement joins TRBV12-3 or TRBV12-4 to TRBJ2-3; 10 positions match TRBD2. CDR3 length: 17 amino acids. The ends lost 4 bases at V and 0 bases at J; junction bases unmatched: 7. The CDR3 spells CASSSQREGFSTDTQYF. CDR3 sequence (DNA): TGTGCCAGCAGTTCCCAGCGGGAGGGCTTTAGCACAGATACGCAGTATTTT.

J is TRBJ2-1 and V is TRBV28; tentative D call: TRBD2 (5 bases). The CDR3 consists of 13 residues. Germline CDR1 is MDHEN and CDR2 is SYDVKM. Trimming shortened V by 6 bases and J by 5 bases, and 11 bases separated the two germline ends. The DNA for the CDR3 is TGTGCCAGCAGACTCCACGGGGACAATGAGCAGTTCTTC. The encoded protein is CASRLHGDNEQFF.

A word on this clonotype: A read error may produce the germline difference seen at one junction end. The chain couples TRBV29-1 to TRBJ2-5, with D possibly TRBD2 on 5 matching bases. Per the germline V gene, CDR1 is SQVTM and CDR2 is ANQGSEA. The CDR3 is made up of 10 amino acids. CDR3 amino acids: CSFGMETRYF. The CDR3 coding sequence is TGCAGCTTCGGGATGGAGACCCGGTACTTC. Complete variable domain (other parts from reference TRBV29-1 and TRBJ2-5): SAVISQKPSRDICQRGTSLTIQCQVDSQVTMMFWYRQQPGQSLTLIATANQGSEATYESGFVIDKFPISRPNLTFSTLTVSNMSPEDSSIYLCSFGMETRYFGPGTRLLVL.

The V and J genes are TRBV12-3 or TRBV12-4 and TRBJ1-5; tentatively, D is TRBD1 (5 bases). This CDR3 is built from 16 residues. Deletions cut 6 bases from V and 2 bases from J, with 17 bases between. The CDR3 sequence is CASSLEGPRGNQPQHF. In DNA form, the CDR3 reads TGTGCCAGCAGCCTCGAGGGGCCCCGGGGCAATCAGCCCCAGCATTTT.

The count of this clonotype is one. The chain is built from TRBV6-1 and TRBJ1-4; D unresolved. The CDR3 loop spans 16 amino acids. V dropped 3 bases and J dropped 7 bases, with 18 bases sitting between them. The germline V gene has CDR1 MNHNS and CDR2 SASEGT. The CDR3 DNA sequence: TGTGCCAGCAGTGAGCGCCCGGCTAGGCAAGGTGAAAAACTGTTTTTT. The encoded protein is CASSERPARQGEKLFF.

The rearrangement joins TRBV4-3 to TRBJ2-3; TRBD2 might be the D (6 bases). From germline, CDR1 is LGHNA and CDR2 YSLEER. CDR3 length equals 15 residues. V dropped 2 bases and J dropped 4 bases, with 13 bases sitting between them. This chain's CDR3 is CASSQLGGVADTQYF. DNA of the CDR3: TGCGCCAGCAGCCAACTCGGGGGAGTTGCAGATACGCAGTATTTT.

CDR3 loop: CSALLALPYEQYF. In nucleotides, the CDR3 is TGCAGCGCTCTACTAGCGCTACCCTACGAGCAGTACTTC. This sequence joins TRBV29-1 and TRBJ2-7; 7 bases match TRBD2. Germline CDR1 reads SQVTM; CDR2 reads ANQGSEA. CDR3 size: 13 residues. V shed 7 bases and J 2 bases; nucleotides not matched to a gene: 8.

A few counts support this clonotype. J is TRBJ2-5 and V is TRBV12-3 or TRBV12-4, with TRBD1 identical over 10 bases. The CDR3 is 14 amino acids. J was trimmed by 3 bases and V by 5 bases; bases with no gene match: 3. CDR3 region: CASSPGQGEETQYF. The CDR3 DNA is TGTGCCAGCAGTCCAGGACAGGGGGAAGAGACCCAGTACTTC.

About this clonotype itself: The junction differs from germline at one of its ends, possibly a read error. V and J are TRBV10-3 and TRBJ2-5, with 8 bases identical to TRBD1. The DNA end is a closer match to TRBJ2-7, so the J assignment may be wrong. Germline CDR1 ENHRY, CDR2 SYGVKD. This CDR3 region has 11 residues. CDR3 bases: TGCGCGCAGGGGGCGGGGACCGAGCAGTACTTC. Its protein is CAQGAGTEQYF.

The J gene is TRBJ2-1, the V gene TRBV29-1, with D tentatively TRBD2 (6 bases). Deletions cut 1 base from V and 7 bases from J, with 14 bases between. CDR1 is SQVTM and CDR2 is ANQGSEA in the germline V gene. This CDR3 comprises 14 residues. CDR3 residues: CSVEGLGGENEQFF. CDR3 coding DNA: TGCAGCGTTGAAGGACTAGGAGGGGAGAATGAGCAGTTCTTC.

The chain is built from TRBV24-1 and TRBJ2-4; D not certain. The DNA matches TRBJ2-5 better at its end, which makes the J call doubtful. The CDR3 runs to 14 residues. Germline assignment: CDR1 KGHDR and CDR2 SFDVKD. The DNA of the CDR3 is TGTGCCACCAGTGATTTGAATGGGGAAGAGACCCAGTACTTC. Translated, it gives CATSDLNGEETQYF.

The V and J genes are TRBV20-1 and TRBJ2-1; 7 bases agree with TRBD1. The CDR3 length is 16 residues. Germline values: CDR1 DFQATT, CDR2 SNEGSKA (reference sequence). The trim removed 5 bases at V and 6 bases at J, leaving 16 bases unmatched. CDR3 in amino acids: CSAGSSLTGSLNEQFF. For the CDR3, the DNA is TGCAGTGCTGGGTCCTCTCTGACAGGGAGTCTCAATGAGCAGTTCTTC.

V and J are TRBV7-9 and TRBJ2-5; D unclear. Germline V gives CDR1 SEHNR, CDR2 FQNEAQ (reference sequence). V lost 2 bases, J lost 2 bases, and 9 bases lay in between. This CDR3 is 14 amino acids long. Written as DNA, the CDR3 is TGTGCCAGCAGCTTAAGGTGGGATCAAGAGACCCAGTACTTC. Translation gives CASSLRWDQETQYF.

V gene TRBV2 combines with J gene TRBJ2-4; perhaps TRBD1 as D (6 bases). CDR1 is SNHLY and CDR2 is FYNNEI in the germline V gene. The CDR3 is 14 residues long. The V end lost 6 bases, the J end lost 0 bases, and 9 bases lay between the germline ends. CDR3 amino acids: CASSTGLAKNIQYF. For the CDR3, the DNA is TGTGCCAGCAGCACAGGGTTAGCCAAAAACATTCAGTACTTC. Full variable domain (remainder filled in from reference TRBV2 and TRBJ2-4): EPEVTQTPSHQVTQMGQEVILRCVPISNHLYFYWYRQILGQKVEFLVSFYNNEISEKSEIFDDQFSVERPDGSNFTLKIRSTKLEDSAMYFCASSTGLAKNIQYFGAGTRLSVL.

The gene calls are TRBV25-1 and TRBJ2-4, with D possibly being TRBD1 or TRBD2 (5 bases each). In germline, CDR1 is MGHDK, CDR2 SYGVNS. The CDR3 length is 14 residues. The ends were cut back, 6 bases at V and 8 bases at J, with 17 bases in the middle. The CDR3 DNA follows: TGTGCCAGCAGCGGGACCGGGGCGGGCGACATTCAGTACTTC. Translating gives CASSGTGAGDIQYF. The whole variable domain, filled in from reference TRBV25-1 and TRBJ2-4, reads EADIYQTPRYLVIGTGKKITLECSQTMGHDKMYWYQQDPGMELHLIHYSYGVNSTEKGDLSSESTVSRIRTEHFPLTLESARPSHTSQYLCASSGTGAGDIQYFGAGTRLSVL.

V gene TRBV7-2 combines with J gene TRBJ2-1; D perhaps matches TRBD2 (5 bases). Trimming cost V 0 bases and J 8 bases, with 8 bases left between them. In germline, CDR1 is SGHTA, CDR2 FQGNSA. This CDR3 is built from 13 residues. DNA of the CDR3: TGTGCCAGCAGCTTAGCAGGGAGCCATGAGCAGTTCTTC. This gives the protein CASSLAGSHEQFF. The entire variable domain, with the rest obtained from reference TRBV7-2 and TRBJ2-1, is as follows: GAGVSQSPSNKVTEKGKDVELRCDPISGHTALYWYRQSLGQGLEFLIYFQGNSAPDKSGLPSDRFSAERTGGSVSTLTIQRTQQEDSAVYLCASSLAGSHEQFFGPGTRLTVL.

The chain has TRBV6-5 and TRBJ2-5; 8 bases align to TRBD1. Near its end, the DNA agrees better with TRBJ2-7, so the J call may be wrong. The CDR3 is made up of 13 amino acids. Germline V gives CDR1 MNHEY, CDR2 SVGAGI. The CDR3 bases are TGTGCCAGCAGATACAGACAGGGGTACGAGCAGTACTTC. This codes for CASRYRQGYEQYF.

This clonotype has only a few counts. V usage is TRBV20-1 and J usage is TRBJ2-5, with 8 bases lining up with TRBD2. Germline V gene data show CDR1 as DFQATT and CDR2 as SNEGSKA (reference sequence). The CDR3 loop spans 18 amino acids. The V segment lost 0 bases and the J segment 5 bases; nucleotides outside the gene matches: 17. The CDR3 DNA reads TGCAGTGCTAGAGATAATAACAGGGAGCGGGAGAGGATGGAGACCCAGTACTTC. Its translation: CSARDNNRERERMETQYF.

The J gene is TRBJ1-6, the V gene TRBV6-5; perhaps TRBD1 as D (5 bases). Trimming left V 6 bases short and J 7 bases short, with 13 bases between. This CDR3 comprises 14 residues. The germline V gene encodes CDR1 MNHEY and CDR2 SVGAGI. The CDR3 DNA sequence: TGTGCCAGCAGCCGGGGCCTGGGGAATTCACCCCTCCACTTT. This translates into CASSRGLGNSPLHF.

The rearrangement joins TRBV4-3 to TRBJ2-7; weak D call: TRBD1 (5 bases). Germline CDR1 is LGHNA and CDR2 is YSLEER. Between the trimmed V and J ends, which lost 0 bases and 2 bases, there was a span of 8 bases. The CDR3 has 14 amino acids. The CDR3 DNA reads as TGCGCCAGCAGCCAAGATCCAGGGACCTACGAGCAGTACTTC. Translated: CASSQDPGTYEQYF.

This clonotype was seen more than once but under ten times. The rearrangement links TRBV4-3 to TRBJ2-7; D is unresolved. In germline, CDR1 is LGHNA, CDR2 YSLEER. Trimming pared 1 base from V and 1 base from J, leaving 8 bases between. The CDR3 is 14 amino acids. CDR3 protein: CASSQVIGSYEQYF. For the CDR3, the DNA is TGCGCCAGCAGCCAAGTGATTGGATCCTACGAGCAGTACTTC.

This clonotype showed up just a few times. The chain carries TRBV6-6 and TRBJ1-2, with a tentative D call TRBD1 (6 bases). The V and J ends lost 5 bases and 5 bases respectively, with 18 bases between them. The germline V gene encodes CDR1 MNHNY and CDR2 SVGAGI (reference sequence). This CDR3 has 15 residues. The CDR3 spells CASSGGQPDFYGYTF. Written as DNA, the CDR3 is TGTGCCAGCAGTGGTGGACAGCCAGATTTTTATGGCTACACCTTC.

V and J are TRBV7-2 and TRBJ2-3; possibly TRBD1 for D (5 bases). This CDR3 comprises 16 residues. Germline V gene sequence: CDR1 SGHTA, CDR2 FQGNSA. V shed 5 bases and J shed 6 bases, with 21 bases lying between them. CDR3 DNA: TGTGCCAGCAGCCAGGGCGAGTCTACTCTTCGCGATACGCAGTATTTT. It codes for CASSQGESTLRDTQYF.

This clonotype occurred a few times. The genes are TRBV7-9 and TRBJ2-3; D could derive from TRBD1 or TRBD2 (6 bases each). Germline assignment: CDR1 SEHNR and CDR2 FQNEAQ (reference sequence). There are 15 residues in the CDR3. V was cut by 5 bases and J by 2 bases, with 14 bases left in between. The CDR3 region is CASSTSGGPTDTQYF. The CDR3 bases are TGTGCCAGCAGCACCTCCGGGGGCCCCACAGATACGCAGTATTTT.

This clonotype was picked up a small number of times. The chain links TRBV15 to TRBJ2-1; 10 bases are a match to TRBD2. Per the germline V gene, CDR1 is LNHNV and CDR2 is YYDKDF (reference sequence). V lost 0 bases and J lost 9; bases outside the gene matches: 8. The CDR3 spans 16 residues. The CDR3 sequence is CATSRDLASGSREQFF. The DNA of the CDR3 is TGTGCCACCAGCAGAGATCTCGCTAGCGGGAGTCGTGAGCAGTTCTTC.